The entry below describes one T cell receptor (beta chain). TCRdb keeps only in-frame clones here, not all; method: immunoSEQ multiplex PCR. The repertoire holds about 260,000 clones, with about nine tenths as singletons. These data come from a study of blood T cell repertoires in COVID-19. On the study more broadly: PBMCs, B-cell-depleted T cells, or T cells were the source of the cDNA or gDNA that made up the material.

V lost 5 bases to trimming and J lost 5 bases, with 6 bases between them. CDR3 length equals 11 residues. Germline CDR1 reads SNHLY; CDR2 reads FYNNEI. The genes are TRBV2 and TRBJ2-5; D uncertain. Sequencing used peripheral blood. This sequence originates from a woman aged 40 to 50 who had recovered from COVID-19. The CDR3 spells CASSQRETQYF. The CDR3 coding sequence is TGTGCCAGCAGTCAGAGGGAGACCCAGTACTTC.